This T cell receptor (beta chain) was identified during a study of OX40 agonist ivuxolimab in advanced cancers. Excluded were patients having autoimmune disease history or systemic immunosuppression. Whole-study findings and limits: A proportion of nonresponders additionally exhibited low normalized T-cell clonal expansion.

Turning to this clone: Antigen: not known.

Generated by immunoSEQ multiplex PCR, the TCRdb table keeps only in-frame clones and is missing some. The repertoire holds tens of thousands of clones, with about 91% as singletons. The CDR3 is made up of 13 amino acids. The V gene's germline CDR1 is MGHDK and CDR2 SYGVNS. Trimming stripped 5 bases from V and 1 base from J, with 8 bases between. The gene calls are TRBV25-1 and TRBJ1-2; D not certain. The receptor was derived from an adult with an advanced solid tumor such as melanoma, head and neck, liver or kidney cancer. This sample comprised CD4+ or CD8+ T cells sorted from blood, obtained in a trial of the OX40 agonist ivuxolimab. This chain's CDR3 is CASSKTINYGYTF. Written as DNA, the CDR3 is TGTGCCAGCAGTAAGACAATTAACTATGGCTACACCTTC.